A single T cell receptor (beta chain) is shown here with its context. No antigen is known for it. This sample stems from a study of T cell repertoires in cytomegalovirus infection. Study context: Recently identified HLA-C-restricted and well-studied HLA-B-restricted CMV epitopes were used. Public signatures in TCR beta pointed to CMV infection and matching HLA type.

Each CDR3 protein is one row after TCRdb ran MiXCR on the reads. The table lists some 100,000 distinct CDR3 sequences, around 31% of them singletons, with about 81% in the top ten. The study's findings and limits: In two of eight donors, the top clonotype was HLA-C-restricted CMV-specific.

The ends were cut back, 5 bases at V and 5 bases at J, with 21 bases in the middle. This CDR3 is 16 amino acids long. The V gene's germline CDR1 is MNHNY and CDR2 SVGAGI (reference sequence). The chain combines TRBV6-6 with TRBJ1-1, with D unresolved. This sample comprised CD8+ T cells from cultured PBMCs, obtained from culture after CMV antigen stimulation. This clonotype was sampled from a human donor in good health (CMV status not recorded). Some clones in this sample may be carry-over from other donors' samples. CDR3 region: CASSDDWASINTEAFF. The CDR3 region has the DNA TGTGCCAGCAGTGACGACTGGGCCTCCATTAATACTGAAGCTTTCTTT.